This TCR beta chain was captured in a study of shared clonotypes between healthy human individuals. At the level of the study: Plates per donor: three CD4 naive, three CD4 memory, two CD8 naive, one CD8 memory.

General observations from the study: Depth of sequencing was expected to influence donor clonotype sharing. Between several donors, naive CD4 clonotypes were shared at a level of about 5%.

This clone was picked up one time. Its antigen remains unknown. In the source study's methods: Filtering differed for immunoSEQ, which gave only junction sequences without quality scores. The protocol was immunoSEQ multiplex PCR, while the TCRdb copy is restricted to in-frame clones and leaves out a portion. D and trimming come from the DNA, and the V and J calls and clone size come from that table. The table shows approximately 2,200,000 clones, with about 93% occurring only once. The CDR3 has 14 amino acids. Trimming shortened V by 4 bases and J by 2 bases, and 11 bases separated the two germline ends. CDR1 and CDR2 (germline): LGHNA, YSLEER. Terminally differentiated effector memory CD45RA+ cells were excluded by CCR7 positive selection of CD45RO-negative cells.

V is TRBV4-3 and J is TRBJ1-1; unclear D gene. Sequencing was performed on naive CD8+ T cells from PBMCs. The source of this sequence is a young man in good health. Some clones in this sample may be carry-over from other donors' samples. The CDR3 DNA sequence: TGCGCCAGCAGCCCGGGGTCGACAAACACTGAAGCTTTCTTT. Translating it yields CASSPGSTNTEAFF.